The rows below give T cell receptor beta chains drawn from one sample of a study of PD-1 blockade in mismatch repair-deficient tumors. The repertoire was sequenced with immunoSEQ multiplex PCR; TCRdb's copy has only in-frame clones and lacks some. This table holds 120,000 or so clones, roughly 86% found once. The source material was peripheral blood, sampled 44 weeks after starting pembrolizumab. The source is an adult with mismatch repair-deficient cancer. Both conserved end residues are trimmed from each CDR3. Some rows have no size entry. The others give once, few or many, or a class for an expanded clone.

clone size	V gene	J gene	CDR3 protein
NA	TRBV4-3	TRBJ1-3	ASSQGRPRVSGNTIY
NA	TRBV5-1	TRBJ2-7	ASSVAGTGNYEQY
NA	TRBV11-2	TRBJ2-1	ASSPTSGAYNEQF
NA	TRBV11-2	TRBJ2-4	ASSLTLQGIKNIQY
NA	TRBV14	TRBJ2-6	ASSQDMGRRSGANVLT
once	TRBV29-1	TRBJ1-3	SVEGMGSGNTIY
NA	TRBV14	TRBJ2-7	ASRDSRGTYEQY
NA	TRBV6-1	TRBJ2-1	ASSERGSGRAWSYNEQF
NA	TRBV5-1	TRBJ2-5	ASSLWLAGVGETQY
few	TRBV6-5	TRBJ1-2	ASSRRDRHYGYT
NA	TRBV30	TRBJ1-2	AWSVRSADDRIPGGYGYT
NA	TRBV28	TRBJ2-2	ASSLPPPRTGELF
once	TRBV5-1	TRBJ1-2	ASSLEGQGFVDADGYT
NA	TRBV5-4	TRBJ2-1	ASSFGTSGLLYNEQF
NA	TRBV7-9	TRBJ1-4	ASSQQTGGVEKLF
NA	TRBV4-1	TRBJ2-1	ASSQGGLRF
NA	TRBV19	TRBJ2-7	ASTSRPDRSYEQY
NA	TRBV5-6	TRBJ2-5	ASSLSGEETQY
once	TRBV28	TRBJ2-3	ASSYPTGMRVTDTQY
NA	TRBV6-1	TRBJ1-3	ASRDSPDSGNTIY
once	TRBV13	TRBJ1-1	ASSNQGGPADTEAF
once	TRBV19	TRBJ1-5	ASSMFAGAVFVQPQH
NA	TRBV6-1	TRBJ2-1	ASEREVHSVEQF
NA	TRBV2	TRBJ1-1	ASSPPRQGLNTEAF
NA	TRBV29-1	TRBJ2-3	SVERQMLNTQY
NA	TRBV29-1	TRBJ1-2	SVEAGQGRYGYT
NA	TRBV6-5	TRBJ1-6	ASSYRGVGSPLH
NA	TRBV5-4	TRBJ1-1	ASSSTGLGAEAF
NA	TRBV6-5	TRBJ2-4	ASSPTGAIDIQY
NA	TRBV7-8	TRBJ2-7	ASSFSGRFGDEQY
NA	TRBV7-6	TRBJ2-1	ASSLARGRGEQF
NA	TRBV13	TRBJ2-7	ASSPPSGSSYEQY
NA	TRBV5-6	TRBJ2-7	ASSSSYEQY
once	TRBV6-5	TRBJ2-6	ASRNDPSGANVLT
NA	TRBV28	TRBJ2-1	ASSLFGEFEQF
NA	TRBV19	TRBJ1-1	ASSIGRNTEAF
NA	TRBV10-1	TRBJ2-7	ASSDGTGPYSYEQY
NA	TRBV27	TRBJ2-3	ASSDRTATLSTDTQY
NA	TRBV10-3	TRBJ2-1	AISKTHYNEQF
NA	TRBV18	TRBJ1-2	ASSPPGGDYGYT
NA	TRBV11-2	TRBJ1-1	ASSPSKFEAF
NA	TRBV4-3	TRBJ2-7	ASSLRTHAGEQY
NA	TRBV27	TRBJ1-5	ASSPTGAIGQPQH
NA	TRBV27	TRBJ2-2	ASIGASAGSGELF
NA	TRBV4-3	TRBJ2-7	ASSHGETLLSYEQY
NA	TRBV14	TRBJ2-3	ASSQDYGTSTDTQY
few	TRBV30	TRBJ2-7	AWSPWRETYEQY
NA	TRBV6-1	TRBJ2-5	ASSERAGGPVSSETQY
NA	TRBV14	TRBJ2-7	ASSPRRGVEQY
few	TRBV25-1	TRBJ1-2	ASSEYGTPLGGYT
NA	TRBV7-9	TRBJ2-2	ASRYPGVPGELF
once	TRBV5-1	TRBJ2-1	ASSPGGLAYNEQF
few	TRBV6-5	TRBJ2-1	ASSDSSGSYNEQF
NA	TRBV11-2	TRBJ2-5	ASSFTGTGIQETQY
NA	TRBV29-1	TRBJ2-1	SVALAGANYNEQF
NA	TRBV5-1	TRBJ2-5	ASSLDEGRMETQY
NA	TRBV10-2	TRBJ1-1	ASSEGQGNTEAF
once	TRBV15	TRBJ1-2	ATSRRTGGTGYT
NA	TRBV15	TRBJ2-1	ATSRDLGLGSYNEQF